Listed here is a single TCR beta chain. Generated by immunoSEQ multiplex PCR, the TCRdb table keeps only in-frame clones and is missing some. The sample lists some 49,000 clones, about 84% occurring once. These data come from a study of OX40 agonist ivuxolimab in advanced cancers. Germline V gives CDR1 LNHDA, CDR2 SQIVND (reference sequence). The V gene lost 4 bases and the J gene lost 0 bases, with 7 bases spanning the gap. The CDR3 extends over 14 amino acids. The source of this sequence is an adult with an advanced solid tumor such as melanoma, head and neck, liver or kidney cancer. The material sequenced was CD4+ or CD8+ T cells sorted from blood, taken in a trial of the OX40 agonist ivuxolimab. V usage is TRBV19 and J usage is TRBJ1-3; no reliable D call. CDR3 loop: CASSTLVSGNTIYF. The CDR3 DNA follows: TGTGCCAGTAGTACCCTAGTCTCTGGAAACACCATATATTTT.